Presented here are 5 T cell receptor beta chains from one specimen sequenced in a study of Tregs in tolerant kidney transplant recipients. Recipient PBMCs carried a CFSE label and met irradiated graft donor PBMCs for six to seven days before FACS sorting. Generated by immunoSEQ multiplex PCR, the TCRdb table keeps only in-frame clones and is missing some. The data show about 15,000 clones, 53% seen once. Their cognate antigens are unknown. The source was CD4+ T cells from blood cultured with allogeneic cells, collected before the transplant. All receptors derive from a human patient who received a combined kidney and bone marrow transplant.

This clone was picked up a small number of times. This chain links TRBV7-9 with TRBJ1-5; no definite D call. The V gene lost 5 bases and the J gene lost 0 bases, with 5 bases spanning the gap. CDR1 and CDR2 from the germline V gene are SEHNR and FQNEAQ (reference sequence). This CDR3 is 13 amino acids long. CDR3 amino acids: CASSRNSNQPQHF. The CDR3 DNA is TGTGCCAGCAGCCGTAATAGCAATCAGCCCCAGCATTTT.

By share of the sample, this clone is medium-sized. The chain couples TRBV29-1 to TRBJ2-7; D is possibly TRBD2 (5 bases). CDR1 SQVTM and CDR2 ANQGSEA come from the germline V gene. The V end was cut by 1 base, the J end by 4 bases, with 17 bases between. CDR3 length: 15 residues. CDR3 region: CSVEVMSGGGYEQYF. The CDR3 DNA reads TGCAGCGTTGAAGTAATGTCAGGAGGTGGGTACGAGCAGTACTTC.

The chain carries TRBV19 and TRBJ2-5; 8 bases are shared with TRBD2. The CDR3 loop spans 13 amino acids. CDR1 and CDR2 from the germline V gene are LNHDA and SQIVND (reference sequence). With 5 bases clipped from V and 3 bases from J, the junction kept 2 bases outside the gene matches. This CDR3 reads CASSPGLEETQYF. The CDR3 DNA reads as TGTGCCAGTAGTCCGGGACTAGAAGAGACCCAGTACTTC.

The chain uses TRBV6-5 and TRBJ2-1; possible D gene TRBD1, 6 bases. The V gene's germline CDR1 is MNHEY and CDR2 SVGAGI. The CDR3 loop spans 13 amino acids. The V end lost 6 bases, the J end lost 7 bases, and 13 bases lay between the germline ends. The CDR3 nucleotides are TGTGCCAGCAGCCCACTTAGGGGGAATGAGCAGTTCTTC. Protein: CASSPLRGNEQFF.

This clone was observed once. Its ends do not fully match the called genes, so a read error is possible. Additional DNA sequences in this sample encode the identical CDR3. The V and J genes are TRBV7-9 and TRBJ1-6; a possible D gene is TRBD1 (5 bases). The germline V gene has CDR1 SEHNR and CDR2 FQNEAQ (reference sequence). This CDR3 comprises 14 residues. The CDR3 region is CASSRTWYNSPLHF. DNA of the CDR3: TGTGCCAGCAGCCGGACATGGTATAATTCCCCCCTCCACTTT.